The source of this T cell receptor (beta chain) is a study of blood T cells in healthy people across ages. Study results and limitations: Comparison with aged donors showed that long-lived donors had more naive CD4+ cells and higher diversity. Per million T cells, the diversity of TCR beta decreased roughly linearly as age advanced. Estimates based on one million T cells were treated as lower bounds. What prevented conclusive comparison of naive and antigen-experienced cells was that PBMCs were unsorted.

Trimming shortened V by 3 bases and J by 0 bases, and 12 bases separated the two germline ends. From germline, CDR1 is DFQATT and CDR2 SNEGSKA (reference sequence). The CDR3 runs to 14 residues. As concerns this clonotype: Its antigen is still unknown.

The authors ran a second PCR of 7 to 11 cycles using a sample-barcoded 5' primer and a J-beta primer mix. TCRdb re-derived calls from the 5' RACE reads in MiXCR, one entry per CDR3 protein. The data show 1.5 million to 2 million distinct CDR3 sequences, approximately 40% seen once. What was sequenced was blood. This clonotype was obtained from a human donor in good health. The chain combines TRBV20-1 with TRBJ2-7; D ambiguous. CDR3 sequence (DNA): TGCAGTGCTAGCCCCTCCGCCCGCTCCTACGAGCAGTACTTC. Translating it yields CSASPSARSYEQYF.